This T cell receptor beta chain derives from a study of blood T cells in healthy people across ages (dated by TCRdb to 2014 to 2015). With respect to the entire study: In model experiments, template switching captured about one uniquely barcoded TCR beta cDNA molecule for every two T cells. Age-related changes in TCR beta repertoire diversity were measured in the study by deep sequencing normalized with unique cDNA molecular identifiers. Four age groups were formed from the donors: young (average 16 years), middle-aged (just under 40), aged (more than 55) and long-lived (more than 75). Donors of different ages were randomly distributed across sequencing lanes to avoid experimental bias. Two additional independent replicas of 1 million unique cDNA reads from the same blood draw were analyzed for two donors (one aged 18 to 30 and one aged 80 or older). Study-level results and caveats: Because profiling used bulk unsorted PBMCs, naive and antigen-experienced compartments could not be compared conclusively. The percentage of naive T cells measured by flow cytometry correlated strongly with observed TCR beta diversity. Compared with the aged group, the long-lived group had more naive CD4+ T cells, fewer expanded clones and increased TCR diversity, suggesting age selection. Because donor CMV infection status was unknown, age-related changes in expanded clonotypes were potentially confounded. Observed TCR beta diversity per million T cells fell roughly linearly with age, and a significant reduction was already apparent by age roughly 40. Estimates of total diversity from one million sequenced T cells were regarded as lower bounds and underestimates.

About this clonotype: This receptor's antigen is unknown. Base qualities are missing; no much larger clone stands one base away.

The junction shows trimming of 9 bases on V and 0 bases on J, plus 4 bases between the germline ends. The CDR3 contains 10 residues, cysteine and phenylalanine counted. Of all the DNA, just the CDR3 is kept, 30 bases in frame from base 1. The germline V gene sets CDR1 to SGHRS and CDR2 to YFSETQ. Libraries were made using 5' RACE. The sequencer listed for this sample is Illumina HiSeq 2500. A second PCR of roughly 6 to 11 cycles was performed with a sample-barcoded 5' primer and a J-beta primer mix. Each TCR beta cDNA molecule received a unique molecular identifier from a template-switch 5' adaptor carrying 12 random nucleotides. Each sample yielded at least 2.5 million CDR3-containing paired-end reads. The Mint cDNA synthesis kit, primed by a TRBC-specific oligonucleotide, was used to synthesize first-strand cDNA from all RNA. After uracil-DNA glycosylase treatment, a first 18-cycle PCR used universal primers M1SS and BC2_uni_R on all cDNA. The published analysis was carried out like this. Each sample was normalized by randomly selecting 1 million high-quality reads, each carrying a distinct molecular identifier. Instead of being binned into consensus sequences, reads that shared molecular identifiers were thrown out. MiTCR, set to a Q25 quality threshold and the strictest error-elimination algorithm, was used for CDR3 identification, clonotype clustering and error correction. A nonparametric unseen species model with Euler transformation was used to estimate lower-bound total TCR beta diversity. In TCRdb, the public reads were trimmed at Q25 with fastp and aligned with MiXCR, with productive beta chains retained. Every CDR3 protein is listed once, alongside the most common genes and DNA of its rows. TCRdb's processing, not the study's, gives the V and J calls here. Recorded for this sample are some 1.4 million distinct CDR3 sequences; 42% of them occurred a single time. Together, the top ten hold approximately 7.9% of the sample.

The roughly 39 donors, aged about 6 to 95 years, were systemically healthy Caucasian individuals from Russia. Approximately 9.7 milliliters of peripheral blood were drawn from each donor into EDTA-treated Vacutainer tubes. Ficoll-Paque density-gradient centrifugation was used to isolate PBMCs, with at least 7 million per sample. Total RNA, at least 6 micrograms per sample, was extracted from PBMCs with Trizol reagent. Naive CD45RAhigh/CD27high T cell percentages were measured by flow cytometry on a PBMC aliquot from every donor. Specimen: blood. The TCR was taken from a woman between 18 and 29 years old in good health. The chain is assembled from TRBV5-1 and TRBJ2-7, with the D gene not confidently named. The CDR3 here reads CAISSYEQYF. The DNA sequence reads TGCGCCATCTCCTCCTACGAGCAGTACTTC. Joined to the reference TRBV5-1 and TRBJ2-7 proteins, this CDR3 gives the full variable domain: KAGVTQTPRYLIKTRGQQVTLSCSPISGHRSVSWYQQTPGQGLQFLFEYFSETQRNKGNFPGRFSGRQFSNSRSEMNVSTLELGDSALYLCAISSYEQYFGPGTRLTVT.